These 31 T cell receptor beta chains were sequenced from one sample in a study of low-dose radiotherapy and immunotherapy resistance in tumors. The time point: before trial treatment. Alpha and beta chains were covered, as first-strand cDNA relied on TRAV- and TRBV-specific primers. TCRs were put through 20 PCR cycles of amplification with Phusion. A constant-region primer and the V-primer adapter served as the primer pair. TCRdb called the reads again in MiXCR, with one record for every CDR3 protein. The data show around 83,000 distinct CDR3 sequences, approximately 17% seen once. This specimen was PBMCs, taken before treatment. Receptor source: a male donor with prostate cancer.

V and J are TRBV20-1 and TRBJ2-7, with 11 nucleotides matching TRBD2. The CDR3 contains 21 residues. CDR1 and CDR2 (germline): DFQATT, SNEGSKA (reference sequence). The junction had 25 bases not matched to a gene; V was cut back by 6 bases and J by 0 bases. In DNA, the CDR3 is TGCAGTGCCCCCACCCGGGGACAGACCAGAACTAGCGGGGGAAACTCCTACGAGCAGTACTTC. It codes for CSAPTRGQTRTSGGNSYEQYF.

V gene TRBV5-1 combines with J gene TRBJ1-5; a possible D gene is TRBD1 (6 bases). The CDR3 extends over 13 amino acids. The germline V gene has CDR1 SGHRS and CDR2 YFSETQ. V lost 5 bases, J lost 6 bases, and 12 bases lay in between. This CDR3 is CASSLQGGQPQHF. CDR3 coding DNA: TGCGCCAGCAGTTTACAGGGCGGTCAGCCCCAGCATTTT.

This CDR3 is CASSYGQVFNQPQHF. The CDR3 region has the DNA TGTGCCAGTAGTTACGGACAGGTATTCAATCAGCCCCAGCATTTT. The V and J genes are TRBV19 and TRBJ1-5; 7 nucleotides align to TRBD1. Germline V lookup: CDR1 LNHDA, CDR2 SQIVND (reference sequence). The CDR3 is 15 residues long. J was trimmed by 3 bases and V by 5 bases; bases with no gene match: 7.

This clonotype was detected once. The chain couples TRBV28 to TRBJ1-1; D possibly corresponds to TRBD1 (5 bases). Germline V gives CDR1 MDHEN, CDR2 SYDVKM. The CDR3 is made up of 16 amino acids. Trimming removed 2 bases from V and 1 base from J, with 14 bases in between. The CDR3 reads CASSLRPGLKNTEAFF. Here the CDR3 DNA reads TGTGCCAGCAGTTTACGCCCGGGACTGAAGAACACTGAAGCTTTCTTT. The full variable domain, rest sourced from reference TRBV28 and TRBJ1-1, is DVKVTQSSRYLVKRTGEKVFLECVQDMDHENMFWYRQDPGLGLRLIYFSYDVKMKEKGDIPEGYSVSREKKERFSLILESASTNQTSMYLCASSLRPGLKNTEAFFGQGTRLTVV.

On this clonotype: Only one base separates this from a far larger clonotype, so it likely reflects a read error. The rearrangement links TRBV6-6 to TRBJ2-2, with TRBD1 matching 11 bases. The germline V gene encodes CDR1 MNHNY and CDR2 SVGAGI (reference sequence). This CDR3 region has 14 residues. With V trimmed by 6 bases and J by 7 bases, 4 bases remained unmatched. This chain's CDR3 is CASSWTGGSGELFF. The CDR3 bases are TGTGCCAGCAGCTGGACAGGGGGCAGCGGGGAGCTGTTTTTT.

This clonotype was observed many times. V is TRBV3-1 and J is TRBJ2-2; D remains ambiguous. Per germline, CDR1 LGHDT and CDR2 YNNKEL (reference sequence). The V gene lost 0 bases and the J gene lost 4 bases, with 6 bases spanning the gap. The CDR3 length is 14 residues. The CDR3 DNA reads TGTGCCAGCAGCCAAGATATTGTCACCGGGGAGCTGTTTTTT. As protein: CASSQDIVTGELFF.

The V call is TRBV9, the J call TRBJ2-7; TRBD1 matches at 10 bases. V gave up 7 bases and J gave up 3 bases; unmatched junction bases: 10. The V gene's germline CDR1 is SGDLS and CDR2 YYNGEE. The CDR3 runs to 15 residues. This CDR3 reads CASDSAGTGDYEQYF. Here the CDR3 DNA reads TGTGCCAGCGATTCCGCCGGGACAGGGGACTACGAGCAGTACTTC.

There are many counts of this clonotype. The rearrangement links TRBV13 to TRBJ2-5, with D tentatively TRBD2 (6 bases). Germline values: CDR1 PRHDT, CDR2 FYEKMQ (reference sequence). This CDR3 has 15 amino acids. V was shortened by 3 bases and J by 1 base, with 12 bases between the two germline ends. The CDR3 sequence: CASSFRGSGQETQYF. DNA of the CDR3: TGTGCCAGCAGCTTCCGGGGTAGCGGCCAAGAGACCCAGTACTTC.

This clonotype was recorded at least ten times. The V gene is TRBV11-2, the J gene TRBJ2-7; 10 bases line up with TRBD1. This CDR3 is 17 amino acids long. Unmatched junction bases numbered 14, after V lost 5 bases and J lost 4 bases. The V gene's germline CDR1 is SGHAT and CDR2 FQNNGV. CDR3 in amino acids: CASSLIKAGTGEYEQYF. The CDR3 nucleotides read TGTGCCAGCAGCCTCATCAAAGCCGGGACAGGGGAGTACGAGCAGTACTTC.

This clonotype was seen many times. The chain recombines TRBV5-5 with TRBJ2-4; D tentatively reads TRBD1 or TRBD2 (5 bases each). The ends were cut back, 1 base at V and 7 bases at J, with 15 bases in the middle. Germline V gene lookup returns CDR1 SGHKS and CDR2 YYEKEE (reference sequence). The CDR3 totals 15 residues. As DNA, the CDR3 is TGTGCCAGCAGCTTGTTTCTCCGGGGCGAGAACATTCAGTACTTC. Its translation is CASSLFLRGENIQYF.

This clonotype was counted at least ten times. The genes are TRBV20-1 and TRBJ2-2, with D possibly matching TRBD2 (5 bases). Trimming left V 6 bases short and J 3 bases short, with 14 bases between. Germline assignment: CDR1 DFQATT and CDR2 SNEGSKA (reference sequence). CDR3 length equals 14 residues. The CDR3 loop reads CSAPKDGDTGELFF. Written as DNA, the CDR3 is TGCAGTGCACCGAAAGACGGGGACACCGGGGAGCTGTTTTTT.

This clonotype has a count of ten or more. The chain uses TRBV6-1 and TRBJ2-1, with D perhaps TRBD1 (6 bases). Germline loops: CDR1 MNHNS, CDR2 SASEGT. With 8 bases removed from V and 8 bases from J, the gap between germline ends came to 22 bases. The CDR3 covers 15 residues. CDR3 protein: CASGYRANVRDEQFF. The DNA of the CDR3 is TGTGCCAGCGGATACAGGGCGAACGTGAGGGATGAGCAGTTCTTC.

This clonotype was detected many times. The chain is built from TRBV20-1 and TRBJ2-7; 13 bases align to TRBD2. With V trimmed by 6 bases and J by 4 bases, 12 bases remained unmatched. This CDR3 region has 16 residues. Germline CDR1 DFQATT, CDR2 SNEGSKA (reference sequence). CDR3 in DNA: TGCAGTGCAACGGGACTAGCGGGGCTTATCGGTTACGAGCAGTACTTC. Translated: CSATGLAGLIGYEQYF.

This clonotype was counted at least ten times. The rearrangement links TRBV3-1 to TRBJ1-5; D is possibly TRBD1 (5 bases). Trimming pared 6 bases from V and 3 bases from J, leaving 12 bases between. The germline CDR1 and CDR2 sequences are LGHDT and YNNKEL (reference sequence). The CDR3 consists of 14 residues. CDR3 nucleotide sequence: TGTGCCAGCAGTCATCCAGGGCCCAATCAGCCCCAGCATTTT. Translation gives CASSHPGPNQPQHF.

Of note for this clonotype: A far larger clone is one nucleotide away, so this likely arose from a read error. The rearrangement joins TRBV5-5 to TRBJ2-5; D tentatively fits TRBD1 or TRBD2 (6 bases each). The CDR3 extends over 15 amino acids. With 1 base removed from V and 6 bases from J, the gap between germline ends came to 16 bases. CDR1 and CDR2 from the germline V gene are SGHKS and YYEKEE (reference sequence). The chain's CDR3 is CASSLLEGVLKTQYF. The CDR3 DNA reads as TGTGCCAGCAGCTTGTTGGAGGGGGTTTTGAAGACCCAGTACTTC.

This clonotype was recorded many times. The chain combines TRBV7-2 with TRBJ1-2; 10 bases map to TRBD1. The trim removed 2 bases at V and 7 bases at J, leaving 4 bases unmatched. Germline V lookup: CDR1 SGHTA, CDR2 FQGNSA. The CDR3 loop spans 14 amino acids. Written as DNA, the CDR3 is TGTGCCAGCAGCTTATCGGGACAGGGGTCTGGCTACACCTTC. Translation: CASSLSGQGSGYTF.

This clonotype appeared many times. V is TRBV29-1 and J is TRBJ2-2, with D unresolved. V lost 5 bases to trimming and J lost 0 bases, with 7 bases between them. Germline V gene lookup returns CDR1 SQVTM and CDR2 ANQGSEA. The length of the CDR3 is 13 residues. CDR3 residues: CSVKTTNTGELFF. CDR3 sequence (DNA): TGCAGCGTTAAAACTACGAACACCGGGGAGCTGTTTTTT.

This clonotype was seen repeatedly, ten times or more. The V gene is TRBV9, the J gene TRBJ1-4; D remains unclear. Trimming shortened V by 0 bases and J by 0 bases, and 3 bases separated the two germline ends. The CDR3 has 14 residues. CDR1 is SGDLS and CDR2 is YYNGEE in the germline V gene. CDR3 amino acids: CASSVGTTNEKLFF. The CDR3 DNA sequence: TGTGCCAGCAGCGTAGGTACAACTAATGAAAAACTGTTTTTT. The variable domain in full, completed from reference TRBV9 and TRBJ1-4, reads DSGVTQTPKHLITATGQRVTLRCSPRSGDLSVYWYQQSLDQGLQFLIQYYNGEERAKGNILERFSAQQFPDLHSELNLSSLELGDSALYFCASSVGTTNEKLFFGSGTQLSVL.

This clonotype came up many times. This chain joins TRBV7-8 and TRBJ2-1, with D unresolved. The CDR3 runs to 13 residues. Germline loops: CDR1 SGHVS, CDR2 FQNEAQ. The germline V and J ends were trimmed by 0 bases and 6 bases, with 6 bases remaining between them. CDR3 DNA: TGTGCCAGCAGCTTAGCGCTTCCCAATGAGCAGTTCTTC. It is translated as CASSLALPNEQFF.

This clonotype was seen repeatedly, ten times or more. The rearrangement uses TRBV20-1 and TRBJ2-7, with D possibly being TRBD1 (5 bases). Germline values: CDR1 DFQATT, CDR2 SNEGSKA (reference sequence). The CDR3 spans 14 residues. Trimming removed 3 bases at V and 6 bases at J, with 18 bases between. The CDR3 DNA follows: TGCAGTGCTAGCGAAACAGGTTCCAGGAGCGAGCAGTACTTC. The encoded protein is CSASETGSRSEQYF.

The table lists this clonotype with many counts. CDR3 in DNA: TGCGCCAGCAGCCCCATGGGGGGGGAGCTGTTTTTT. Amino acid sequence: CASSPMGGELFF. This chain links TRBV4-1 with TRBJ2-2; no definite D call. The CDR3 runs 12 residues. V lost 4 bases and J lost 8, with 8 bases in between. CDR1 and CDR2 from the germline V gene are MGHRA and YSYEKL.

This clonotype has a count of ten or more. V and J are TRBV6-5 and TRBJ2-3, with 7 bases lining up with TRBD2. CDR3 length equals 17 residues. V shed 2 bases and J 2 bases; nucleotides not matched to a gene: 10. Per the germline V gene, CDR1 is MNHEY and CDR2 is SVGAGI. The CDR3 coding sequence is TGTGCCAGCAGTTACGGTGCTGGGCTAGCGGACACAGATACGCAGTATTTT. It yields the protein CASSYGAGLADTDTQYF.

This clonotype has ten or more counts. The genes are TRBV7-2 and TRBJ2-1, with D hard to call. CDR3 length: 14 residues. V lost 4 bases and J 4 bases, leaving 11 bases between the germline ends. Germline V gives CDR1 SGHTA, CDR2 FQGNSA. CDR3 in amino acids: CASSYMTEYNEQFF. The CDR3 bases are TGTGCCAGCAGCTACATGACGGAATACAATGAGCAGTTCTTC.

This clonotype was detected a few times. This sequence joins TRBV12-3 or TRBV12-4 and TRBJ1-4, with 12 bases that match TRBD1. V shed 7 bases and J 13 bases; nucleotides not matched to a gene: 13. The CDR3 spans 15 residues. The CDR3 sequence is CASNPGTGGYEGLFF. The CDR3 bases are TGTGCCAGCAACCCCGGGACAGGGGGCTATGAAGGACTGTTTTTT.

As to this clonotype: A read error likely explains this, since a far larger clone differs by one base. The chain links TRBV29-1 to TRBJ2-1, with TRBD1 identical over 8 bases. The germline gives CDR1 SQVTM, CDR2 ANQGSEA. CDR3 length: 12 amino acids. Unmatched junction bases numbered 8, after V lost 6 bases and J lost 10 bases. The CDR3 sequence is CSVRTGSYEQFF. The CDR3 bases are TGCAGCGTAAGGACAGGGTCCTACGAGCAGTTCTTC.

In its sample, this clonotype was seen a few times. This may come from a read error, since a much larger clone is one base off. The rearrangement uses TRBV11-2 and TRBJ2-1; D gene unclear. In germline, CDR1 is SGHAT, CDR2 FQNNGV. The CDR3 is 15 amino acids. CDR3 residues: CASSLVREGWSEQLF. As DNA, the CDR3 is TGTGCCAGCAGCTTAGTCCGAGAAGGGTGGAGTGAGCAGCTCTTC.

This clonotype was seen repeatedly, ten times or more. The V gene is TRBV9, the J gene TRBJ2-1; 10 bases map to TRBD2. This CDR3 is 15 amino acids long. CDR1 is SGDLS, CDR2 YYNGEE, per germline. V gave up 0 bases and J gave up 8 bases; unmatched junction bases: 5. The CDR3 DNA sequence: TGTGCCAGCAGCGTAGAAAGCGGGAGGGTCGATGAGCAGTTCTTC. This gives the protein CASSVESGRVDEQFF.

This clonotype has at least ten counts. The chain uses TRBV14 and TRBJ1-1; D not certain. The V and J ends lost 5 bases and 1 base respectively, with 8 bases between them. This CDR3 spans 13 amino acids. Germline CDR1 is SGHDN and CDR2 is FVKESK. Here the CDR3 reads CASSSKRNTEAFF. The CDR3 DNA sequence: TGTGCCAGCAGCTCCAAGAGGAACACTGAAGCTTTCTTT.

This clonotype appeared many times. V is TRBV11-2 and J is TRBJ2-1; 7 nucleotides align to TRBD2. This CDR3 spans 14 amino acids. The germline gives CDR1 SGHAT, CDR2 FQNNGV. V lost 2 bases to trimming and J lost 7 bases; unmatched junction nucleotides: 5. CDR3 nucleotide sequence: TGTGCCAGCAGCTTAATGCGGGAGTGGAATGAGCAGTTCTTC. It encodes CASSLMREWNEQFF.

At least ten counts were recorded for this clonotype. The chain has TRBV10-2 and TRBJ2-2, with D possibly being TRBD1 (5 bases). Trimming took 7 bases from V and 2 from J, leaving 11 bases between them. This CDR3 spans 14 amino acids. CDR1 and CDR2 from the germline V gene are WSHSY and SAAADI. The CDR3 sequence: CASKKDTNTGELFF. CDR3 nucleotide sequence: TGCGCCAGCAAAAAGGACACTAACACCGGGGAGCTGTTTTTT.

This clonotype was counted ten times or more. V is TRBV6-2 or TRBV6-3 and J is TRBJ1-2; D gene unclear. CDR3 length equals 13 residues. Looked up from germline, CDR1 is MNHEY and CDR2 is SVGEGT. Trimming left V 5 bases short and J 4 bases short, with 11 bases between. The CDR3 sequence is CASSAAGSYGYTF. For the CDR3, the DNA is TGTGCCAGCAGTGCCGCCGGCAGCTATGGCTACACCTTC.